The clone carrying this T cell receptor (beta chain) has only one observation. Its specificity is not known. V lost 1 base and J lost 6; bases outside the gene matches: 7. There are 16 residues in the CDR3. Germline V gives CDR1 SGDLS, CDR2 YYNGEE. This sample stems from a study of cytomegalovirus exposure and HLA in healthy donors. Findings and caveats of the study: Cytomegalovirus status was reportedly diagnosed by the classifier with high sensitivity and specificity. Across all donors, roughly uniform sequencing depth was an assumption of the presence/absence analyses. Analysis was carried out at a later point, and it linked a missense DCLRE1C variant to TCR beta V- and J-gene trimming. A later analysis found TCR association rates differed by HLA locus, highest for DRB1 and lowest for HLA-C.

PCR primers comprised 60 Vbeta and 13 Jbeta primers. The protocol was immunoSEQ multiplex PCR, while the TCRdb copy is restricted to in-frame clones and leaves out a portion. The sample lists roughly 180,000 clones, 78% occurring once. Sequences were obtained from PBMCs. This TCR was recovered from a female donor in good health and CMV-seronegative. The chain combines TRBV9 with TRBJ2-2; 9 positions agree with TRBD1. CDR3 in DNA: TGTGCCAGCAGCGTATCACCGGGACAGGGCTCCGGGGAGCTGTTTTTT. As protein: CASSVSPGQGSGELFF.